A single sample gave rise to the 3 T cell receptor beta chains below, sequenced in a study of STAT5B mutations in CD4+ large granular lymphocyte leukemia. Sequencing was performed with immunoSEQ multiplex PCR; in TCRdb, only in-frame clones are kept and a portion is missing. Of about 21,000 clones in the sample, 65% to 80% are singletons; the top ten hold approximately 30%. The sequenced material came from CD4+ T cells from blood buffy coats. The receptor source for this set is a human donor in good health.

The rearrangement links TRBV7-8 to TRBJ2-5; maybe TRBD2 (5 bases). Germline CDR1 and CDR2: SGHVS and FQNEAQ. V was pared by 5 bases and J by 5 bases, with 9 bases between. CDR3 size: 12 residues. CDR3 protein: CASSPGMETQYF. As DNA, the CDR3 is TGTGCCAGCAGCCCGGGGATGGAGACCCAGTACTTC.

V usage is TRBV11-2 and J usage is TRBJ2-1; no clear D gene. The CDR3 extends over 13 amino acids. Germline loops: CDR1 SGHAT, CDR2 FQNNGV. With 5 bases removed from V and 4 bases from J, the gap between germline ends came to 9 bases. CDR3 loop: CASSPDLYNEQFF. The CDR3 coding sequence is TGTGCCAGCAGCCCCGACCTTTACAATGAGCAGTTCTTC.

This clone has a handful of counts. The CDR3 coding sequence is TGTGCTAGTGGTTTACTAAACACAGATACGCAGTATTTT. Translating gives CASGLLNTDTQYF. The chain has TRBV12-5 and TRBJ2-3; D is uncertain. The CDR3 loop spans 13 amino acids. Germline loops: CDR1 LGHNT, CDR2 FRNRAP. V shed 3 bases and J shed 2 bases, with 6 bases lying between them.